This T cell receptor (beta chain) was obtained from a study of cytomegalovirus exposure and HLA in healthy donors (TCRdb year 2017). Regarding the study in general: According to a later analysis, the approximately 120 validation repertoires were produced on the same platform as the 666 repertoires of the first cohort. The study combined high-throughput TCR immunosequencing, statistical association of individual TCRs with disease status, and machine learning to predict cytomegalovirus infection status. Besides the first cohort of about 730 subjects, a separate validation cohort made up of about 120 different subjects was used. The study aimed to test whether cataloging public T cell receptors could reveal signatures of past pathogen exposure.

The donors were included in the validation cohort of some 120 subjects, a group kept apart from the roughly 700-subject first cohort. The library was made by the immunoSEQ multiplex PCR assay. Processing in the source paper ran as follows. A statistical classification framework was developed to diagnose cytomegalovirus status using the catalog of TCR beta chain sequences. TCRdb carries this immuneACCESS record with in-frame sequences only. Its versions omit some clonotypes, under half of them owing to an unresolved V gene in the studies checked, with the rest unexplained. V, J and clone size are those of that table, while D and trimming were read from the DNA. For this sample there are 65,000 to 75,000 clones; 90% to 95% appear just once. 5.3% of the sample lies in the top ten. Summary of the overall study and its limitations: Subsequent analysis determined that TCRs grouped into clusters in the first cohort also showed a tendency toward co-occurrence across the 120 validation repertoires, and roughly 94% of cluster scores exceeded 0. According to the authors, the approach could potentially be generalized to other disease states and immunological phenotypes. A few of the identified cytomegalovirus-associated TCR beta chains were confirmed in vitro to be specific for cytomegalovirus antigens. Most TCR sequences were seen in very few donors, while some public TCRs were found in many individuals. In both the original and validation cohorts, the classifier was reported to diagnose cytomegalovirus status with high specificity and sensitivity. A later analysis lacked HLA typing for the validation cohort, so it scored co-occurrence in that cohort across all 110 or so repertoires. A total of fewer than 200 TCR beta chains were listed by the study as associated with cytomegalovirus.

The count of this clone is one. What this receptor recognizes is not known. Within one base of it there is no much larger clone, and no base qualities were kept. The germline V end is reduced by 5 bases and the J end by 0 bases; junction bases left unmatched: 7. For CDR1 and CDR2, the germline V gene lists SQVTM and ANQGSEA. From its cysteine to its phenylalanine, the CDR3 spans 15 amino acids. The sequence is cut down to CDR3 DNA, 45 bases in frame from base 1. The clonotype was recovered from a man between 18 and 35 years old in good health and CMV-seropositive. The rearrangement joined TRBV29-1 to TRBJ2-7, with 10 central nucleotides matching TRBD2. Specimen: PBMCs. In nucleotide form, the sequence is TGCAGCGTTATGACTAGCGGGCCTTTCTCCTACGAGCAGTACTTC. Its product reads: CSVMTSGPFSYEQYF.